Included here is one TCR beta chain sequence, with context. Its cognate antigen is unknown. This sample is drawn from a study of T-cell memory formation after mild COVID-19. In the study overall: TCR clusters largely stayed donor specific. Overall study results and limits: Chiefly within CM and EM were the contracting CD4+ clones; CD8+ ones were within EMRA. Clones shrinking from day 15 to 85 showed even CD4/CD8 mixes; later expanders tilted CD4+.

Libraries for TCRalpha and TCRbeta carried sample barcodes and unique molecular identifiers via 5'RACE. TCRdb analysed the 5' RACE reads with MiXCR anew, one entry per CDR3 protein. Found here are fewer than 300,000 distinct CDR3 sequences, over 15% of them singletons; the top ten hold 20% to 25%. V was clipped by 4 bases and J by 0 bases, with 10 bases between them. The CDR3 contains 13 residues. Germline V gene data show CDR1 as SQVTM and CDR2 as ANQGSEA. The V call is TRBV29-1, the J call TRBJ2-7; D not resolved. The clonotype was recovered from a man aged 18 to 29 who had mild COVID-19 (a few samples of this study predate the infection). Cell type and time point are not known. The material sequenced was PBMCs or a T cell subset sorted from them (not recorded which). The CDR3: CSVVPDHSYEQYF. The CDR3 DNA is TGCAGCGTTGTACCTGACCACTCCTACGAGCAGTACTTC.